This TCR beta chain was obtained from a study of cytomegalovirus exposure and HLA in healthy donors. Between the trimmed V and J ends, which lost 2 bases and 10 bases, there was a span of 17 bases. CDR1 is MNHEY, CDR2 SVGAGI, per germline. The CDR3 covers 14 residues. The PCR contained 60 Vbeta and 13 Jbeta primers. The table came from immunoSEQ multiplex PCR; TCRdb's copy has only in-frame clones and leaves some out. The table has roughly 200,000 clones, roughly 85% seen once. Source material: PBMCs. The chain has TRBV6-5 and TRBJ1-2; D is uncertain. The TCR sequence derives from a woman aged 25 to 39 in good health and CMV-seropositive. CDR3 DNA sequence: TGTGCCAGCAGTTACGGGTCGACTGAAACCTTCTACACCTTC. This translates into CASSYGSTETFYTF.